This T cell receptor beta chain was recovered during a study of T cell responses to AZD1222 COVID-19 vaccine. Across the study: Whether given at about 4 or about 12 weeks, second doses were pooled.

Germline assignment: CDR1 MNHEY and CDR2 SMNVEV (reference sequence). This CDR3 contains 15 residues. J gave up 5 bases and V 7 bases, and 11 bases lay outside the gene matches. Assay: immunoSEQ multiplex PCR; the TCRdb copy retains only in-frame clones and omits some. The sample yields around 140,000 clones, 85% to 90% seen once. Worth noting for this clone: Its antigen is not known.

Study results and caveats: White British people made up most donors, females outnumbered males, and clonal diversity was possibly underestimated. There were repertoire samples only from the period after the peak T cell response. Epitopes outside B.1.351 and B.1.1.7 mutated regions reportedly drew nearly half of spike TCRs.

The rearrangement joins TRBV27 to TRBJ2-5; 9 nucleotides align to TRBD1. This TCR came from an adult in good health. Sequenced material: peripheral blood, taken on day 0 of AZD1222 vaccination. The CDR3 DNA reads TGTGCCAGCAACCTTGCCGGGACAGGGCTCGAGACCCAGTACTTC. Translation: CASNLAGTGLETQYF.